The rows below give T cell receptor beta chains drawn from one sample of a study of blood T cell repertoires in COVID-19. Clones were read by immunoSEQ multiplex PCR, and TCRdb kept only the in-frame ones, dropping some. In the table there are just under 95,000 clones, 80% of which are singletons. Sequencing was done on a sample of peripheral blood. The source of these receptors is a human donor in a cohort sampled during active COVID-19. Both conserved end residues are trimmed from each CDR3. Fields, in order: CDR3 length, V gene, CDR3 protein.

>16|TRBV4-2
ASSQEVYQGISGNTIY
>13|TRBV28
ASSPDRGRDSVEF
>10|TRBV2
ASEGRRQPQH
>15|TRBV11-2
ASSLVAREFFTDTQY
>17|TRBV24-1
ATSDPTSGRFNSYNEQF
>13|TRBV7-3
ASSLARANTGELF
>13|TRBV28
ASRLQGPSHQPQH
>14|TRBV18
ASSPGLAEVDNEQF
>11|TRBV28
VVGTSGKGEQF
>12|TRBV6-6
ATKIQGETGELF
>12|TRBV6-5
ASSLVSGSYEQY
>13|TRBV11-2
ASSLVRGMNTEAF
>12|TRBV5-1
ASSRTSGSYEQY
>13|TRBV5-4
ASSPQVAGGETQY
>14|TRBV7-2
ASSLWAINSGNTIY
>10|TRBV9
ASSSSGSPLH
>16|TRBV5-1
ASSASGLAGVSLETQY
>12|TRBV5-1
ASSPGQGTDTQY
>15|TRBV18
ASSPRSGGGTNYGYT
>13|TRBV3-1/TRBV3-2
ASSQGLAGTYEQY
>13|TRBV27
ASSFRGTGTQPQH
>13|TRBV5-1
ASSLAYREPSPLH
>18|TRBV5-8
ASSSPEFRQGLSGANVLT
>10|TRBV2
ASTPYNYGYT
>9|TRBV5-1
ASSFGDTQY
>11|TRBV11-2
ASSSGQFPEQY
>11|TRBV29-1
SVGADRNQPQH
>11|TRBV7-2
ASRDREPYEQY
>12|TRBV15
ATSRDRGPYEQY
>15|TRBV5-1
ASSLIAVAGGTDTQY
>12|TRBV18
ASSAGTGTYEQY
>11|TRBV30
ARQEQVTDTQY
>12|TRBV18
ASSGTSTPYEQY
>13|TRBV7-9
ASSLVVAGGETQY
>13|TRBV5-5
ASSQGDRGRETQY
>11|TRBV29-1
SVTGQGIYEQY
>12|TRBV5-1
ASVAGGPWDEQY
>12|TRBV7-3
ASSRPGQDYEQY
>13|TRBV5-1
ASREGSGNQETQY
>15|TRBV19
ASKGGTGPATNEKLF
>13|TRBV30
AWRRGGQPNEKLF
>16|TRBV7-2
ASSLPPRLAGDQETQY
>11|TRBV24-1
ATSDPGTGEQY
>11|TRBV6-5
ASSLRGREGYT
>13|TRBV10-2
ASSVGGRVSYEQY
>13|TRBV28
ASRGGDLGTGEQY
>17|TRBV19
ASSTPTGGGGSSNQPQH
>13|TRBV5-1
ASSTVQGFSYEQY
>11|TRBV19
ASSIRGGERAF
>12|TRBV30
AWSGWEGTDTQY
>15|TRBV28
ASLAGGIGSGANVLT
>11|TRBV11-3
ASSSYMNTEAF
>13|TRBV6-5
ASSNPGQGREKLF